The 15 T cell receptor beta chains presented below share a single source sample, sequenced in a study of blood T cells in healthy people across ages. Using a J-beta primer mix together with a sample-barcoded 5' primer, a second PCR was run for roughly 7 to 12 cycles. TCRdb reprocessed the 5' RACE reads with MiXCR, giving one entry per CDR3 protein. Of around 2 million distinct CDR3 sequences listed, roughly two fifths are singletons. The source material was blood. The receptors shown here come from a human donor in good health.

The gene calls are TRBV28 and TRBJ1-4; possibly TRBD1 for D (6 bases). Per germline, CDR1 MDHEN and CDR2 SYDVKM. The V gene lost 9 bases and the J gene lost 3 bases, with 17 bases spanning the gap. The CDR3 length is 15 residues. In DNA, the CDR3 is TGTGCCAGTACCCCCGCGGACAGTTCTAATGAAAAACTGTTTTTT. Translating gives CASTPADSSNEKLFF.

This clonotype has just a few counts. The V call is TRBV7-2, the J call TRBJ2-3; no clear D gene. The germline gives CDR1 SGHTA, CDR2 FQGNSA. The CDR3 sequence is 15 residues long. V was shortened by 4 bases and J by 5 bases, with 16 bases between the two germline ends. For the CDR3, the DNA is TGTGCCAGCAGCTCTGAAGGGTCAGTAATAGATACGCAGTATTTT. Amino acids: CASSSEGSVIDTQYF.

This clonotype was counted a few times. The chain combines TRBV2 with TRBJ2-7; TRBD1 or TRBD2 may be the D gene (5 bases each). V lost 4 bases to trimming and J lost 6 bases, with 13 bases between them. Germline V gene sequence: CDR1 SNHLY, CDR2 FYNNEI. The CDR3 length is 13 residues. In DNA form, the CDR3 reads TGTGCCAGCAGTGCGGGCCTTGGGGGCGAGCAGTACTTC. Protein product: CASSAGLGGEQYF.

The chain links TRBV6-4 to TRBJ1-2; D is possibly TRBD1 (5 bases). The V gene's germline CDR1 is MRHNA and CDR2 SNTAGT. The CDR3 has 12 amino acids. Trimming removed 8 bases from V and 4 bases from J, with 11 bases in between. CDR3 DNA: TGTGCCAGCCGCAGGACACTCTATGGCTACACCTTC. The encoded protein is CASRRTLYGYTF.

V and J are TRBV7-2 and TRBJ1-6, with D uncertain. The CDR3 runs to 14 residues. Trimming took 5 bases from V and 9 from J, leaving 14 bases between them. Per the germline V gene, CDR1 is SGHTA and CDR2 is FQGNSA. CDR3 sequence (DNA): TGTGCCAGCAGCGAAGGATTAGGTGGTTCACCCCTCCACTTT. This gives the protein CASSEGLGGSPLHF.

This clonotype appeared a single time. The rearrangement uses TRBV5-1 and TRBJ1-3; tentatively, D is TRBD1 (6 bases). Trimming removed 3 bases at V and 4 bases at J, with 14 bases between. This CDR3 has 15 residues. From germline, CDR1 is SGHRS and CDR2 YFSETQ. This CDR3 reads CASSSWGAEGNTIYF. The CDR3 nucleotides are TGCGCCAGCAGCTCTTGGGGGGCAGAAGGAAACACCATATATTTT. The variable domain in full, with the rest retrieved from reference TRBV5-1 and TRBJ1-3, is KAGVTQTPRYLIKTRGQQVTLSCSPISGHRSVSWYQQTPGQGLQFLFEYFSETQRNKGNFPGRFSGRQFSNSRSEMNVSTLELGDSALYLCASSSWGAEGNTIYFGEGSWLTVV.

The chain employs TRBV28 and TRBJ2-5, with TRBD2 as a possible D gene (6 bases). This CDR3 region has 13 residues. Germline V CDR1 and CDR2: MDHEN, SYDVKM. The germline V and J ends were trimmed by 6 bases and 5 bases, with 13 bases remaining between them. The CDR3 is CASRGRDWETQYF. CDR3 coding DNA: TGTGCCAGCAGGGGACGGGACTGGGAGACCCAGTACTTC.

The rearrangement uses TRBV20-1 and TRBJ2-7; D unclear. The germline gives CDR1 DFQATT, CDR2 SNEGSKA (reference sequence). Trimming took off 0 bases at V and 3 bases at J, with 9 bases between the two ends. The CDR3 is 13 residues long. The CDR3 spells CSARDLEIYEQYF. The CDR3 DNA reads TGCAGTGCTAGAGATTTGGAGATCTACGAGCAGTACTTC.

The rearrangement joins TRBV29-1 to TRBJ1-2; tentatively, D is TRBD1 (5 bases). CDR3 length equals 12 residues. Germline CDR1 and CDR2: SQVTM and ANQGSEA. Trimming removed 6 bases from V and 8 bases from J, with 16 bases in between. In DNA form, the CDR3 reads TGCAGCGTCCTCACAGGAGATCAGGGCTACACCTTC. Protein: CSVLTGDQGYTF.

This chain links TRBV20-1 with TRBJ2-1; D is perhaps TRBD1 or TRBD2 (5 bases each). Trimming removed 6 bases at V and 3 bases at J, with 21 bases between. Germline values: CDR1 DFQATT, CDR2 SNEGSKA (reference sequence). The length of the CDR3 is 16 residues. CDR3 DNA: TGCAGTGCCGAAGGGGACCTCGGGCCACTCTACAATGAGCAGTTCTTC. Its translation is CSAEGDLGPLYNEQFF.

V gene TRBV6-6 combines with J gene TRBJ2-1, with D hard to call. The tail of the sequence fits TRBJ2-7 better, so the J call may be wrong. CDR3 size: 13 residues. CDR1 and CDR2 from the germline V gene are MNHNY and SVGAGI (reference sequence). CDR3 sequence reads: CASTARSYNEQYF. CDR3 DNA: TGTGCCAGCACTGCGCGCTCCTACAATGAGCAGTACTTC.

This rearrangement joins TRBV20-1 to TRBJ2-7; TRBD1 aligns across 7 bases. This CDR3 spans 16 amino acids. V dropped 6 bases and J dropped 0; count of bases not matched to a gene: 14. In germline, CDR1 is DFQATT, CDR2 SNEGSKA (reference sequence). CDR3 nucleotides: TGCAGTGCGGTCAAATCGTACAGGGGAAGCTCCTACGAGCAGTACTTC. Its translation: CSAVKSYRGSSYEQYF.

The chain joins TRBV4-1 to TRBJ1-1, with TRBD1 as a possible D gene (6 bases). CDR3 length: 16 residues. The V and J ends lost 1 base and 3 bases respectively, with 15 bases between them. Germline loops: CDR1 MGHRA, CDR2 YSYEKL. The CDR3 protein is CASSQGGAKRYTEAFF. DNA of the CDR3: TGCGCCAGCAGCCAAGGGGGGGCCAAGAGGTACACTGAAGCTTTCTTT.

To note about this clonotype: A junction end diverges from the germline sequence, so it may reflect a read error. The CDR3 sequence: CASSLWGGGGLWRDEAFF. CDR3 DNA sequence: TGCGCCAGCAGTTTATGGGGAGGAGGGGGGCTTTGGAGGGATGAAGCTTTCTTT. V is TRBV28 and J is TRBJ1-1, with D tentatively TRBD1 (6 bases). Germline V gives CDR1 MDHEN, CDR2 SYDVKM. CDR3 length: 18 residues. The full variable domain, in which reference TRBV28 and TRBJ1-1 provide the parts outside the CDR3, is DVKVTQSSRYLVKRTGEKVFLECVQDMDHENMFWYRQDPGLGLRLIYFSYDVKMKEKGDIPEGYSVSREKKERFSLILESASTNQTSMYLCASSLWGGGGLWRDEAFFGQGTRLTVV.

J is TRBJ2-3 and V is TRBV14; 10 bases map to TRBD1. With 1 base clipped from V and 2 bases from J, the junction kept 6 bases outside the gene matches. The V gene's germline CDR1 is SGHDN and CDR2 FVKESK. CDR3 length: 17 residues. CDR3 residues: CASSQADRGIFTDTQYF. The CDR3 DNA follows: TGTGCCAGCAGCCAAGCGGACAGGGGGATTTTCACAGATACGCAGTATTTT.